Listed below are T cell receptor beta chains from one sample, sequenced in a study of blood T cell repertoires in COVID-19. Using immunoSEQ multiplex PCR, the repertoire was profiled, and TCRdb retains in-frame clones only, with some absent. The table has 110,000 to 150,000 clones, 80% seen once; the top ten hold about 5%. Sequencing was carried out using peripheral blood. Every receptor here comes from a woman aged 45-65 years with acute or convalescent COVID-19. CDR3s include the opening cysteine and the closing phenylalanine or tryptophan. D genes are given only for firm matches. The size of a clone is reported for some rows only, either as once, few or many, or as a class for expanded clones.

abundance	d_gene	v_gene	j_gene	CDR3aa	CDR3nt
once	NA	TRBV12-3/TRBV12-4	TRBJ2-3	CASRLTDTQYF	TGTGCCAGCAGACTCACAGATACGCAGTATTTT
NA	TRBD1	TRBV6-4	TRBJ2-5	CASSDPKGAGDQETQYF	TGTGCCAGCAGTGACCCCAAGGGGGCTGGGGACCAAGAGACCCAGTACTTC
few	TRBD1	TRBV19	TRBJ1-1	CASSRNRQGWGTEAFF	TGTGCCAGTAGTAGAAACAGACAGGGTTGGGGCACTGAAGCTTTCTTT
NA	NA	TRBV6-6	TRBJ1-2	CASSQQGPFSVGYGYTF	TGTGCCAGCAGTCAGCAGGGGCCTTTTTCCGTAGGCTATGGCTACACCTTC
NA	NA	TRBV2	TRBJ2-7	CASRPRDSYEQYF	TGTGCCAGCAGACCCAGGGATTCCTACGAGCAGTACTTC
few	NA	TRBV6-4	TRBJ1-5	CASTAQGSQPQHF	TGTGCCAGCACCGCACAGGGTAGTCAGCCCCAGCATTTT
NA	TRBD1	TRBV5-6	TRBJ1-4	CASRRTGDSEKLFF	TGTGCCAGCAGGAGGACAGGGGATAGTGAAAAACTGTTTTTT
NA	TRBD1	TRBV2	TRBJ1-3	CASSRGTGADTIYF	TGTGCCAGCAGCCGTGGGACAGGGGCGGACACCATATATTTT
NA	NA	TRBV28	TRBJ2-2	CADRDKNTGELFF	TGTGCCGACCGGGACAAGAACACCGGGGAGCTGTTTTTT
NA	NA	TRBV6-5	TRBJ1-2	CASRTGGDYGYTF	TGTGCCAGCAGGACAGGAGGTGACTATGGCTACACCTTC
few	NA	TRBV2	TRBJ2-2	CASSTQGNTGELFF	TGTGCCAGCAGCACACAGGGGAACACCGGGGAGCTGTTTTTT
NA	NA	TRBV6-2/TRBV6-3	TRBJ1-1	CASSIKHLNTEAFF	TGTGCCAGCAGCATAAAACACCTGAACACTGAAGCTTTCTTT
NA	NA	TRBV25-1	TRBJ1-5	CASSLAGSNQPQHF	TGTGCCAGCAGTCTGGCGGGCAGCAATCAGCCCCAGCATTTT
NA	NA	TRBV7-2	TRBJ2-1	CASSLEGVNEQFF	TGTGCCAGCAGCTTAGAGGGAGTCAATGAGCAGTTCTTC
few	NA	TRBV7-2	TRBJ1-1	CASSSRWGVGEAFF	TGTGCCAGCAGCTCGCGGTGGGGAGTGGGTGAAGCTTTCTTT
NA	NA	TRBV28	TRBJ1-5	CASSLPRFPGNQPQHF	TGTGCCAGCAGTTTACCCCGATTCCCCGGGAATCAGCCCCAGCATTTT
NA	NA	TRBV27	TRBJ2-2	CASSLWGSDGELFF	TGTGCCAGCAGTTTATGGGGTAGCGACGGGGAGCTGTTTTTT
NA	NA	TRBV19	TRBJ1-1	CASSIGVTVGTEAFF	TGTGCCAGTAGTATAGGGGTTACAGTGGGCACTGAAGCTTTCTTT
few	NA	TRBV9	TRBJ1-1	CASSASLGGNTEAFF	TGTGCCAGCAGCGCATCCTTAGGGGGGAACACTGAAGCTTTCTTT
NA	NA	TRBV7-9	TRBJ2-7	CASSLGDREVAYEQYF	TGTGCCAGCAGCTTAGGTGACAGGGAGGTTGCCTACGAGCAGTACTTC
NA	TRBD1	TRBV19	TRBJ1-5	CASSPGQVKWPQHF	TGTGCCAGTAGTCCCGGACAGGTCAAGTGGCCCCAGCATTTT
once	NA	TRBV3-1/TRBV3-2	TRBJ2-5	CASSQGGGKTQYF	TGTGCCAGCAGCCAAGGGGGAGGAAAGACCCAGTACTTC
few	NA	TRBV11-3	TRBJ1-1	CASSQQGDTEAFF	TGTGCCAGCAGCCAGCAGGGTGACACTGAAGCTTTCTTT
NA	NA	TRBV5-1	TRBJ2-1	CASSLGDSPRYNEQFF	TGCGCCAGCAGCTTGGGGGACTCGCCCCGCTACAATGAGCAGTTCTTC
NA	TRBD1	TRBV5-1	TRBJ1-2	CASSLAGTDYGYTF	TGCGCCAGCAGCTTGGCCGGGACAGACTATGGCTACACCTTC
NA	TRBD1	TRBV11-2	TRBJ2-7	CASSLRQGAYEQYF	TGTGCCAGCAGCTTACGACAGGGGGCCTACGAGCAGTACTTC
NA	TRBD1	TRBV11-2	TRBJ1-4	CASSLGPTGGNEKLFF	TGTGCCAGCAGCTTAGGCCCGACAGGGGGTAATGAAAAACTGTTTTTT
NA	TRBD1	TRBV2	TRBJ1-1	CASSVSTGTEAFF	TGTGCCAGCAGCGTATCGACAGGGACTGAAGCTTTCTTT
NA	TRBD2	TRBV5-8	TRBJ2-2	CASSSRLAGPTGELFF	TGTGCCAGCAGCTCTAGACTAGCGGGGCCTACCGGGGAGCTGTTTTTT
NA	TRBD1	TRBV7-8	TRBJ1-1	CASSYTGGAVMNTEAFF	TGTGCCAGCAGCTACACAGGGGGCGCGGTGATGAACACTGAAGCTTTCTTT
once	NA	TRBV7-9	TRBJ1-5	CASSLGQGSGSNQPQHF	TGTGCCAGCAGCTTAGGGCAGGGATCAGGAAGCAATCAGCCCCAGCATTTT
few	TRBD1	TRBV2	TRBJ1-2	CASSYTGQGEYAGGYTF	TGTGCCAGCAGTTATACGGGACAGGGGGAGTATGCCGGTGGCTACACCTTC
few	TRBD1	TRBV14	TRBJ1-1	CASTKVGTGNTEAFF	TGTGCCAGCACTAAGGTTGGGACAGGTAACACTGAAGCTTTCTTT
many	NA	TRBV13	TRBJ2-7	CASRRGRDYEQYF	TGTGCCAGCCGCAGAGGACGGGACTACGAGCAGTACTTC
NA	NA	TRBV19	TRBJ2-6	CASTLGANVLTF	TGTGCCAGTACTCTCGGGGCCAACGTCCTGACTTTC
NA	TRBD1	TRBV6-5	TRBJ1-2	CASSYKRAGGDYGYTF	TGTGCCAGCAGTTATAAACGGGCAGGGGGCGACTATGGCTACACCTTC
NA	NA	TRBV6-2/TRBV6-3	TRBJ1-6	CASSYLRTGDSPLHF	TGTGCCAGCAGTTACTTGAGGACTGGCGATTCACCCCTCCACTTT
NA	NA	TRBV4-3	TRBJ1-2	CASSHADFRGYTF	TGCGCCAGCAGCCACGCGGATTTTCGGGGCTACACCTTC
NA	TRBD1	TRBV12-3/TRBV12-4	TRBJ2-7	CASSWDRDNEQYF	TGTGCCAGCAGTTGGGACAGGGACAACGAGCAGTACTTC
once	NA	TRBV6-1	TRBJ1-5	CASSEQQGIQQPQHF	TGTGCCAGCAGTGAACAACAGGGAATACAACAGCCCCAGCATTTT
NA	NA	TRBV15	TRBJ1-5	CATSRGGDLLGQPQHF	TGTGCCACCAGCAGAGGCGGGGACCTGTTGGGGCAGCCCCAGCATTTT